The rows below give T cell receptor beta chains drawn from one sample of a study of blood T cell repertoires in COVID-19. Profiled with immunoSEQ multiplex PCR; TCRdb holds only in-frame clones, not every one. The sample shows 150,000 to 190,000 clones, about 81% of them seen only once. What was sequenced was PBMCs or T cells enriched from blood (not recorded which). Source of these receptors: a man in his forties or fifties who had recovered from COVID-19. CDR3s include the opening cysteine and the closing phenylalanine or tryptophan. Each record gives: V gene, clone size, D gene, J gene, CDR3 protein, CDR3 DNA. A D gene is named only where the DNA matches it firmly. The size entry is marked missing in some rows and otherwise reads once, few, many or a size class.

>TRBV11-2|NA|TRBD1|TRBJ1-1
CASSLGPGQGLAFF
TGTGCCAGCAGCTTAGGGCCGGGACAGGGTCTAGCTTTCTTT
>TRBV19|once|NA|TRBJ1-5
CASRTDNQPQHF
TGTGCCAGTAGGACAGATAATCAGCCCCAGCATTTT
>TRBV13|NA|NA|TRBJ1-1
CASSTQGRGTEAFF
TGTGCCAGCAGCACACAGGGTAGAGGAACTGAAGCTTTCTTT
>TRBV7-2|NA|NA|TRBJ1-1
CASSLVTADTEAFF
TGTGCCAGCAGCTTAGTGACGGCGGACACTGAAGCTTTCTTT
>TRBV7-9|NA|NA|TRBJ2-3
CASSLLGSTDTQYF
TGTGCCAGCAGCTTACTCGGGTCGACAGATACGCAGTATTTT
>TRBV7-8|NA|TRBD1|TRBJ2-5
CASSFGGTGKETQYF
TGTGCCAGCAGCTTCGGTGGGACAGGAAAAGAGACCCAGTACTTC
>TRBV18|NA|NA|TRBJ1-2
CASSPPGPLSNYGYTF
TGTGCCAGCTCACCACCGGGGCCCCTTTCTAACTATGGCTACACCTTC
>TRBV2|NA|NA|TRBJ1-2
CASSVAGLIGYTF
TGTGCCAGCAGTGTAGCGGGGCTTATTGGCTACACCTTC
>TRBV5-4|once|TRBD1|TRBJ2-2
CASSFGTVNTGELFF
TGTGCCAGCAGCTTCGGGACAGTGAACACCGGGGAGCTGTTTTTT
>TRBV5-8|NA|TRBD1|TRBJ2-3
CASSSQGSGDTQYF
TGTGCCAGCAGCTCACAGGGGAGTGGAGATACGCAGTATTTT
>TRBV27|NA|TRBD1|TRBJ2-7
CASSPRQGYRAEQYF
TGTGCCAGCAGTCCCCGACAGGGGTATCGCGCCGAGCAGTACTTC
>TRBV27|NA|NA|TRBJ2-5
CASSFGLGTFKETQYF
TGTGCCAGCAGTTTCGGTCTCGGGACTTTTAAAGAGACCCAGTACTTC
>TRBV5-1|NA|TRBD1|TRBJ2-1
CASSLKTGYSYNEQFF
TGCGCCAGCAGCTTGAAGACAGGGTATTCGTACAATGAGCAGTTCTTC
>TRBV5-5|NA|TRBD1|TRBJ2-3
CASSLGQGANTQYF
TGTGCCAGCAGCTTGGGACAGGGGGCAAATACGCAGTATTTT
>TRBV7-2|NA|NA|TRBJ1-1
CASSLGGWTEAFF
TGTGCCAGCAGCTTAGGCGGGTGGACTGAAGCTTTCTTT
>TRBV29-1|few|TRBD1|TRBJ1-5
CSVVDDRESNQPQHF
TGCAGCGTTGTAGACGACAGGGAGAGCAATCAGCCCCAGCATTTT
>TRBV5-1|once|NA|TRBJ2-7
CASSLGAFYEQYF
TGCGCCAGCAGCTTAGGGGCTTTCTACGAGCAGTACTTC
>TRBV9|NA|TRBD2|TRBJ2-5
CASSVDTGRGETQYF
TGTGCCAGCAGCGTAGATACCGGGAGGGGAGAGACCCAGTACTTC
>TRBV29-1|many|NA|TRBJ2-3
CSVEAGVDTQYF
TGCAGCGTTGAAGCAGGGGTAGATACGCAGTATTTT
>TRBV18|NA|TRBD2|TRBJ2-7
CASSRRLSGASYEQYF
TGTGCCAGCTCACGAAGACTTAGCGGGGCCTCCTACGAGCAGTACTTC
>TRBV7-9|few|TRBD1|TRBJ1-1
CASRQGQGTEAFF
TGTGCCAGCAGACAAGGACAGGGTACTGAAGCTTTCTTT
>TRBV9|NA|NA|TRBJ2-2
CASSANYRAGGELFF
TGTGCCAGCAGCGCCAATTACAGGGCCGGCGGGGAGCTGTTTTTT
>TRBV30|NA|NA|TRBJ1-5
CAWSLTYYQPQHF
TGTGCCTGGAGTCTCACTTATTACCAGCCCCAGCATTTT
>TRBV12-3/TRBV12-4|NA|NA|TRBJ1-2
CASNAGTGYGYTF
TGTGCCAGCAACGCCGGGACTGGCTATGGCTACACCTTC
>TRBV7-2|NA|NA|TRBJ1-2
CASSLIGRNYGYTF
TGTGCCAGCAGCTTAATAGGCAGGAACTATGGCTACACCTTC
>TRBV7-8|NA|TRBD1|TRBJ2-2
CASSFRGPANTGELFF
TGTGCCAGCAGCTTTAGGGGGCCAGCAAACACCGGGGAGCTGTTTTTT
>TRBV5-5|NA|TRBD1|TRBJ1-2
CASSPPRSGGDYGYTF
TGTGCCAGCAGCCCGCCAAGGTCAGGGGGAGACTATGGCTACACCTTC
>TRBV6-5|NA|TRBD1|TRBJ2-5
CASSTLRGIQETQYF
TGTGCCAGCAGCACGCTCAGGGGGATCCAAGAGACCCAGTACTTC
>TRBV3-1/TRBV3-2|NA|NA|TRBJ1-4
CASSQAGHRSTPTGEKLFF
TGTGCCAGCAGCCAAGCGGGACACCGTTCAACCCCCACCGGGGAAAAACTGTTTTTT
>TRBV7-8|NA|TRBD2|TRBJ2-5
CASSSANGLAERRGETQYF
TGTGCCAGCAGCTCCGCGAATGGACTAGCGGAAAGGCGGGGAGAGACCCAGTACTTC
>TRBV10-3|once|NA|TRBJ2-5
CAISDTVETQYF
TGTGCCATCAGCGACACTGTGGAGACCCAGTACTTC
>TRBV5-6|NA|NA|TRBJ1-5
CASSLRGFPLQPQHF
TGTGCCAGCAGCTTAAGGGGTTTCCCCTTGCAGCCCCAGCATTTT
>TRBV21-1|NA|NA|TRBJ2-1
CASSKEKLHSYNEQFF
TGTGCCAGCAGCAAAGAAAAACTCCACTCCTACAATGAGCAGTTCTTC
>TRBV4-3|once|NA|TRBJ1-2
CASSQDPAGDYGYTF
TGCGCCAGCAGCCAAGATCCGGCAGGCGACTATGGCTACACCTTC
>TRBV30|NA|NA|TRBJ2-3
CAWKGSSKQYF
TGTGCCTGGAAGGGGTCCTCCAAGCAGTATTTT
>TRBV5-1|NA|NA|TRBJ2-5
CASSQTAGGRQETQYF
TGCGCCAGCAGCCAAACGGCAGGGGGGCGGCAAGAGACCCAGTACTTC
>TRBV6-5|NA|TRBD1|TRBJ1-6
CASSQGQFNSPLHF
TGTGCCAGCAGCCAGGGACAGTTTAATTCACCCCTCCACTTT
>TRBV18|NA|NA|TRBJ1-5
CASSQERAWTYSNQPQHF
TGTGCCAGCTCACAGGAACGGGCATGGACATATAGCAATCAGCCCCAGCATTTT
>TRBV4-3|NA|NA|TRBJ2-7
CASSQVTGDYEQYF
TGCGCCAGCAGCCAAGTAACGGGAGACTACGAGCAGTACTTC